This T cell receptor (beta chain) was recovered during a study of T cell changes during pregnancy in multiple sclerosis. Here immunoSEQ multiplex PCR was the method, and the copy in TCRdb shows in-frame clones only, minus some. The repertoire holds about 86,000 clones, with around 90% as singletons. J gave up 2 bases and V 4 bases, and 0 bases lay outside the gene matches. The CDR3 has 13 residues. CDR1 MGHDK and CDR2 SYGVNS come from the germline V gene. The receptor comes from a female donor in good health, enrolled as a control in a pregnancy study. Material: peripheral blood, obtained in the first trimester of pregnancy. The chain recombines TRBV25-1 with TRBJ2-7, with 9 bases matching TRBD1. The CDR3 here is CASSGDRAYEQYF. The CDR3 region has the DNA TGTGCCAGCAGTGGGGACAGGGCCTACGAGCAGTACTTC.